This T cell receptor beta chain was documented in a study of shared clonotypes between healthy human individuals. The germline V gene has CDR1 GTSNPN and CDR2 SVGIG (reference sequence). V lost 4 bases and J lost 6, with 14 bases in between. The CDR3 contains 13 residues. Profiled with immunoSEQ multiplex PCR; TCRdb holds only in-frame clones, not every one. The sample yields roughly 2.4 million clones, roughly 95% seen once. This clonotype was obtained from a young man in good health. The chain combines TRBV30 with TRBJ2-3, with a possible D match to TRBD2 (5 bases). Sequencing input: naive CD4+ T cells sorted from blood. Described subset: CD45RA+ positively selected. The CDR3 spells CAWTQGRSDTQYF. The CDR3 region has the DNA TGTGCCTGGACCCAAGGGAGATCCGATACGCAGTATTTT.